This TCR beta chain appears in the sequencing data of a study of T cell repertoires in cytomegalovirus infection. Across the whole study: Public signatures in TCR beta pointed to CMV infection and matching HLA type.

Of note for this clonotype: Its antigen remains unidentified.

TCRdb re-derived calls from the reads in MiXCR, one entry per CDR3 protein. The sample shows about 280,000 distinct CDR3 sequences, less than 25% of them seen only once. Germline V gene sequence: CDR1 MNHEY, CDR2 SMNVEV (reference sequence). The V end lost 3 bases, the J end lost 5 bases, and 11 bases lay between the germline ends. The CDR3 covers 14 residues. This TCR derives from a human donor in good health (CMV status not recorded). Some clones in this sample may be carry-over from other donors' samples. The rearrangement joins TRBV27 to TRBJ1-5, with a tentative D call TRBD1 (5 bases). The sequencing used cultured PBMCs, collected from culture after CMV antigen stimulation. The CDR3: CASSFRDRDQPQHF. CDR3 nucleotide sequence: TGTGCCAGCAGTTTCAGGGACCGAGATCAGCCCCAGCATTTT.